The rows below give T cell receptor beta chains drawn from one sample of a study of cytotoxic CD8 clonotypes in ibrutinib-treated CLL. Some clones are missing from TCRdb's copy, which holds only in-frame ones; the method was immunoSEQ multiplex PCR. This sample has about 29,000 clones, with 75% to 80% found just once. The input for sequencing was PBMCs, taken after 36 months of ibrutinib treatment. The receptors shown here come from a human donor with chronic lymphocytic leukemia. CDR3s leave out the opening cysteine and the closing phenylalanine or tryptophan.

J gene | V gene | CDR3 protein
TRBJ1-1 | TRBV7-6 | ASSLGGATMNTEAF
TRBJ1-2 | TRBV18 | ASSSTANYGYT
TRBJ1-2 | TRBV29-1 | SVSGQRYT
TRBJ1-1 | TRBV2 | ASRDSQNTEAF
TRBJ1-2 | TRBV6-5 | ASGQNYGYT
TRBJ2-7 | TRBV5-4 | ASSKDRVYEQY
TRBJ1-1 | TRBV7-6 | ASSLWGQNTEAF
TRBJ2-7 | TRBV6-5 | ASSYGVGTDWYEQY
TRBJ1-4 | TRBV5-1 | ASSKPGQGVEKLF
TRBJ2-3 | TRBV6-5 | ASSYSTGGDTQY
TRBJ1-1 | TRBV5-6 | ASSWAVNTEAF
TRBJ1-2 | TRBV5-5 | ASSFPENYGYT
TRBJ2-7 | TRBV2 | ASSAGLPELGYEQY
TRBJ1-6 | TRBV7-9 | ASSLGAGAWNSPLH
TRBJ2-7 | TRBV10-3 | AISAGTGVHEQY
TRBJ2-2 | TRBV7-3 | ASTDWTGELF
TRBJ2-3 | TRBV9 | ASSVVGGGATDTQY
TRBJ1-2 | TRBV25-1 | ASSEGDSEFYGYT
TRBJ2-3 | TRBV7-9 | ASSSPLSGAATDTQY
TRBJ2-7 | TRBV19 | ASSSRDSSYEQY
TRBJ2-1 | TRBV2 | ASSQYNEQF
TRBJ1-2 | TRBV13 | ASSNRGMGGYT
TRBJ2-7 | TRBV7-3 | ASSSGLRDEQY
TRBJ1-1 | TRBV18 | ASSPPGKKNTEAF
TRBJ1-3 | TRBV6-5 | ASSYEANLPGNTIY
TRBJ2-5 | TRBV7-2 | ASSLQETQY
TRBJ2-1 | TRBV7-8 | ASGPGQQYEQF
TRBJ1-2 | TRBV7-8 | ASSRSRGISRDYGYT
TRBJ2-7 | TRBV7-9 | ASSLGQGALSYEQY
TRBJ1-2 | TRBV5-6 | ASSGGHRGYGYT
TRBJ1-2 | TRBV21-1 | ASSKGGGDNYGYT
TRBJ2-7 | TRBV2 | ASSAGKNSWYEQY
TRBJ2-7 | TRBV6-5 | ASSSTVSYEQY
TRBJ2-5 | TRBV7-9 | ASSLLLAAQETQY
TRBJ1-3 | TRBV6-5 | ASSYSVQGNTIY
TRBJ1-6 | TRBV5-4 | ASSLKQGNSPLH
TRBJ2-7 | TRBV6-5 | ASSYSGGAGEQY
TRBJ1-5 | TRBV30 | AWVDRADQPQH
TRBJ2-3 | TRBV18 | ASSATGGAEADTQY
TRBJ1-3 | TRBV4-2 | ASSQGQGGNTIY
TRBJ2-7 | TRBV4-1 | ASSREGIGGIFSYEQY
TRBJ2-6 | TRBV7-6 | ASSPNTASGANVLT
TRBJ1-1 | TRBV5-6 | ASSMRQGFVAF
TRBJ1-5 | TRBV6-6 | ASIPNSNQPQH
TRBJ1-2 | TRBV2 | ASSLNGANYGYT
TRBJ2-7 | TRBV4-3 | ASSQDRTGWYEQY
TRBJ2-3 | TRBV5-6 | ASSLRGGKDTQY
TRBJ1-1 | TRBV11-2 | ASSLGAGNTEAF
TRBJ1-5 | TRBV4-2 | ASSHDRGNQPQH
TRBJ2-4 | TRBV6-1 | ASSEGTSKNIQY
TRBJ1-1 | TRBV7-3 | ASSPTGSFDTEAF
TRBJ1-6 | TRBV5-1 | ASSSLTDSPLH
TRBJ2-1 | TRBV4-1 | ASSQGRASSYNEQF
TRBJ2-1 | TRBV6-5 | ASSSSDRISRNEQF